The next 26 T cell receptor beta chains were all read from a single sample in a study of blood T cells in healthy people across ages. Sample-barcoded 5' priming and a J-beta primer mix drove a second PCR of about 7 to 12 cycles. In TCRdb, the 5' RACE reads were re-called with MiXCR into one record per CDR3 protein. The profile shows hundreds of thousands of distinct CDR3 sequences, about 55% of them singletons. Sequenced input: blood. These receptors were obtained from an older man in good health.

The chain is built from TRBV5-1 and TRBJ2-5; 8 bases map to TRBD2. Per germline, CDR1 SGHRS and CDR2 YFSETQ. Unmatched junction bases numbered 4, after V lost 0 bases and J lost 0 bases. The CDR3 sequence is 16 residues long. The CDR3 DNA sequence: TGCGCCAGCAGCTTGGAGGGTAGCGGGAACCAAGAGACCCAGTACTTC. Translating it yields CASSLEGSGNQETQYF.

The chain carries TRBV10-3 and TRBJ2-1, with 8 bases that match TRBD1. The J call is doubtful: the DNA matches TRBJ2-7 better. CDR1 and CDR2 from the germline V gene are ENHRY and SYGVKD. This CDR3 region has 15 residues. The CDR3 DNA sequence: TGTGCCATCAGTGGAACAGGGGGTTCCTACAATGAGCAGTACTTC. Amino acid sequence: CAISGTGGSYNEQYF.

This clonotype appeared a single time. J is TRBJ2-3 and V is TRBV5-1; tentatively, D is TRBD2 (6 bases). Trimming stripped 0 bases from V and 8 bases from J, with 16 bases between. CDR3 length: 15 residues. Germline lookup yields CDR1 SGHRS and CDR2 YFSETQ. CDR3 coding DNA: TGCGCCAGCAGCTTGGCCGTTGACACCGGGGGTACGCAGTATTTT. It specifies CASSLAVDTGGTQYF.

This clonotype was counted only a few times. CDR3 sequence reads: CAIKGATYNEQFF. CDR3 bases: TGTGCCATCAAGGGGGCGACCTACAATGAGCAGTTCTTC. This rearrangement joins TRBV10-3 to TRBJ2-1; TRBD1 aligns across 7 bases. V lost 7 bases, J lost 2 bases, and 2 bases stayed unmatched. There are 13 residues in the CDR3. Germline lookup yields CDR1 ENHRY and CDR2 SYGVKD.

In nucleotides, the CDR3 is TGCAGTGCCGAGCGGGGCTACTCCTACGAGCAGTACTTC. Its protein is CSAERGYSYEQYF. The chain recombines TRBV20-1 with TRBJ2-7; TRBD2 aligns across 7 bases. The CDR3 extends over 13 amino acids. V lost 6 bases to trimming and J lost 0 bases; unmatched junction nucleotides: 5. CDR1 is DFQATT, CDR2 SNEGSKA, per germline (reference sequence).

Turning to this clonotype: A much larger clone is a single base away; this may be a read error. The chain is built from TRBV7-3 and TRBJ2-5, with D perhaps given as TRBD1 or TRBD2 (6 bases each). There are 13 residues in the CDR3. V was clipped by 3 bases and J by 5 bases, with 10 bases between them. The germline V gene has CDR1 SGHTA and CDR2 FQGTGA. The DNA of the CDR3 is TGTGCCAGCAGCTTCACAGGGAGGGAGACCCAGTACTTC. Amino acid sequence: CASSFTGRETQYF.

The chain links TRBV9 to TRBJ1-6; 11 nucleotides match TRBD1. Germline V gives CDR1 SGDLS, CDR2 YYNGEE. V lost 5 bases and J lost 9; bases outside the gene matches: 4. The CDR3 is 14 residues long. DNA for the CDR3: TGTGCCAGCAGTCCGGGACAGGGGGGTTCACCCCTCCACTTT. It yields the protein CASSPGQGGSPLHF.

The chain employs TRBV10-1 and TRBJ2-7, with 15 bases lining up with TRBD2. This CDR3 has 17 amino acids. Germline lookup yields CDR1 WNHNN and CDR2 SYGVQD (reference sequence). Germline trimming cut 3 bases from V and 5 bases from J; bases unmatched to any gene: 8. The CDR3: CASSDLGTSGRTDEQYF. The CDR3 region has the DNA TGCGCCAGCAGTGATCTCGGGACTAGCGGGAGGACCGACGAGCAGTACTTC.

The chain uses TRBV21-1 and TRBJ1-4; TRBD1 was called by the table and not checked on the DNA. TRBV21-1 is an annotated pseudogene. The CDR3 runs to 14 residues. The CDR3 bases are TGTGCCAGCAGCTCGGACCCCAACGGGGGGAAACTGTTTTTT. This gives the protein CASSSDPNGGKLFF.

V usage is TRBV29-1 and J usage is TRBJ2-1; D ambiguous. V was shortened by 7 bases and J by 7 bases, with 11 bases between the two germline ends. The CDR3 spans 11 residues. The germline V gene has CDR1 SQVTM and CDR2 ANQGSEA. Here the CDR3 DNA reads TGCAGCGGTGTCGAAAGGAATGAGCAGTTCTTC. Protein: CSGVERNEQFF.

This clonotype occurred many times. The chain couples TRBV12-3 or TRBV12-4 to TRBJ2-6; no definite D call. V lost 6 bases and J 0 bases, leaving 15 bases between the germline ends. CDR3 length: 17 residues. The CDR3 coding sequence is TGTGCCAGCAGCGACTTAGTATGGGCCTCTGGGGCCAACGTCCTGACTTTC. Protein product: CASSDLVWASGANVLTF.

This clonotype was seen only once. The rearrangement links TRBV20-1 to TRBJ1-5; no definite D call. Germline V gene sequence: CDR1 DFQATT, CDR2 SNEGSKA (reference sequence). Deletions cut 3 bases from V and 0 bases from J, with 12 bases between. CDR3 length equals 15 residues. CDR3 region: CSASATAYSNQPQHF. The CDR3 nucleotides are TGCAGTGCTAGCGCTACAGCTTATAGCAATCAGCCCCAGCATTTT.

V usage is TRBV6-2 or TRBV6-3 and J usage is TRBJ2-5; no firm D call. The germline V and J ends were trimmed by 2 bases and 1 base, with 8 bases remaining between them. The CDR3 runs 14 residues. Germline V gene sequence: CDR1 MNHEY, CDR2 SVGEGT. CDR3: CASSYTLLQETQYF. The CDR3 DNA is TGTGCCAGCAGTTACACACTACTCCAAGAGACCCAGTACTTC.

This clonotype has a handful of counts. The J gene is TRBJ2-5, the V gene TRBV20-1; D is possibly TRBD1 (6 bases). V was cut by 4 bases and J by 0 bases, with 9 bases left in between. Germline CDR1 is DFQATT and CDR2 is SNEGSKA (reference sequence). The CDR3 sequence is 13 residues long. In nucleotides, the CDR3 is TGCAGTGCTACGGGACAAGACCAAGAGACCCAGTACTTC. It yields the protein CSATGQDQETQYF.

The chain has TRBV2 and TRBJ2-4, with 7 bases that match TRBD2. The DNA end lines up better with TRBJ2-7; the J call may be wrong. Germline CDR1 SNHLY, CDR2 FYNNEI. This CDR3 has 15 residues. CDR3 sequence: CASREGREGSHEQYF. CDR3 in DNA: TGTGCCAGCAGAGAGGGTAGGGAGGGATCTCACGAGCAGTACTTC.

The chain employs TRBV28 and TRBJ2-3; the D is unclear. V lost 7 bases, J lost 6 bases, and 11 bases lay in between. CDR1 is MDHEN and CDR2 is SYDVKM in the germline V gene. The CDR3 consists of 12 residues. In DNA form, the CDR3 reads TGTGCCAGCACCGAGCTGGGGGATACGCAGTATTTT. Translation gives CASTELGDTQYF.

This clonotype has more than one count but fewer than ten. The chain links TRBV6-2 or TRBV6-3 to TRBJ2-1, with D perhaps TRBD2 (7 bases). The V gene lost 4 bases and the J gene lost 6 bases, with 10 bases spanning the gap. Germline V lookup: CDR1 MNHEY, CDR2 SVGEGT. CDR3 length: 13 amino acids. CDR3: CASSLRGRNEQFF. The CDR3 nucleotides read TGTGCCAGCAGTTTGCGGGGGCGCAATGAGCAGTTCTTC.

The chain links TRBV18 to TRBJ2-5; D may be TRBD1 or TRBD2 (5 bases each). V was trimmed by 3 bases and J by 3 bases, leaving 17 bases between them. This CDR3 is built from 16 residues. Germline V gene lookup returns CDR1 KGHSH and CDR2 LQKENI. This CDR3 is CASSPLRGGWEETQYF. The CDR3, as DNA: TGTGCCAGCTCACCGCTCCGGGGCGGCTGGGAAGAGACCCAGTACTTC.

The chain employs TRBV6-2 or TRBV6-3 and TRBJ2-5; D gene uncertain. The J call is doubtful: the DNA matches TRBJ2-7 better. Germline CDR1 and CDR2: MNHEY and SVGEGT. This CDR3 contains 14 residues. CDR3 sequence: CASSYSTRSDEQYF. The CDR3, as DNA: TGTGCCAGCAGTTACTCGACAAGATCGGACGAGCAGTACTTC.

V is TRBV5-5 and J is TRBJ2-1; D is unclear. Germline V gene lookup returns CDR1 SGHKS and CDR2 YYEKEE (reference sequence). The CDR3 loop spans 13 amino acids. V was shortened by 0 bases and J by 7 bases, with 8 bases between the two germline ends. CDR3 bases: TGTGCCAGCAGCTTGGTATCGCCAAATGAGCAGTTCTTC. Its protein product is CASSLVSPNEQFF.

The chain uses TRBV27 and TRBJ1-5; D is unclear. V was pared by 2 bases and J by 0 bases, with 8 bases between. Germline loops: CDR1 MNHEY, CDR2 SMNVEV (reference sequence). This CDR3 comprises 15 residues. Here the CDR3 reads CASSLTHDSNQPQHF. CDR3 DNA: TGTGCCAGCAGTTTAACACACGATAGCAATCAGCCCCAGCATTTT.

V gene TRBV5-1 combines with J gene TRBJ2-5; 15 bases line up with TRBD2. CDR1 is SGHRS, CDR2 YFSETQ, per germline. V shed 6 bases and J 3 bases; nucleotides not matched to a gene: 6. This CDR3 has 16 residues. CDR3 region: CASTGGLAGGKETQYF. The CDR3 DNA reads TGCGCCAGCACCGGGGGACTAGCGGGAGGAAAAGAGACCCAGTACTTC.

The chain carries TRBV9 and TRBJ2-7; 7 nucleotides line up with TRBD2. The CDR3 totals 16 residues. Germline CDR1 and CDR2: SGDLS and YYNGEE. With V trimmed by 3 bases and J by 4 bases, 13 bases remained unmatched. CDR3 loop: CASSGNSGLTLYEQYF. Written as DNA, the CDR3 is TGTGCCAGCAGCGGTAATAGCGGGCTTACGCTATACGAGCAGTACTTC.

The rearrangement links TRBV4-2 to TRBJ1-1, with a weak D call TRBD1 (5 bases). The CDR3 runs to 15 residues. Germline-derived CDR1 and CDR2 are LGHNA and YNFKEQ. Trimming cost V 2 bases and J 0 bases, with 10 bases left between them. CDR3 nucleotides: TGTGCCAGCAGCCAACGAAAGGGGATGAACACTGAAGCTTTCTTT. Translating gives CASSQRKGMNTEAFF.

The chain's CDR3 is CSGGRGQDEQYF. The CDR3 DNA is TGCAGCGGGGGGAGAGGGCAGGACGAGCAGTACTTC. The V and J genes are TRBV29-1 and TRBJ2-7, with D perhaps TRBD1 or TRBD2 (5 bases each). V lost 7 bases and J lost 5, with 15 bases in between. The CDR3 has 12 residues. CDR1 and CDR2 from the germline V gene are SQVTM and ANQGSEA.

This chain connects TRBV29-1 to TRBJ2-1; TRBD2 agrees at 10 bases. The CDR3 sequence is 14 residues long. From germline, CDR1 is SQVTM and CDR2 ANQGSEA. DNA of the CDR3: TGCTGCATTTTTGGGACTAGCGTCTACAATGAGCAGTTCTTC. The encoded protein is CCIFGTSVYNEQFF.